Each of the 18 T cell receptor beta chains below was sequenced from the same sample in a study of T-cell reconstitution after alpha-beta-depleted transplantation in children. A library of TCRbeta sequences, prepared with unique molecular identifiers, was generated. TCRdb processed the PCR reads anew with MiXCR; each CDR3 protein has one entry. The table lists approximately 800,000 distinct CDR3 sequences, around 17% of them singletons. This specimen consisted of PBMCs, mostly from graft donor cells, obtained 360 days after TCRalphabeta/CD19-depleted stem cell transplant. The receptors were gathered from a male patient between 10 and 17 years old who had a stem cell transplant for acute lymphoblastic leukemia, so the T cells may come from the graft donor.

V gene TRBV10-2 combines with J gene TRBJ2-7; a possible D gene is TRBD2 (5 bases). Germline CDR1 WSHSY, CDR2 SAAADI. Trimming left V 5 bases short and J 6 bases short, with 14 bases between. There are 13 residues in the CDR3. The CDR3, as DNA: TGCGCCAGCAGTACACTCTCTAGCTTCGAGCAGTACTTC. This sequence encodes CASSTLSSFEQYF.

Here the CDR3 DNA reads TGTGCCAGCAGCGACTGGAACCTAGGAAGGGCTTTCTTT. Translating gives CASSDWNLGRAFF. The chain uses TRBV7-9 and TRBJ1-1; D call uncertain. The germline CDR1 and CDR2 sequences are SEHNR and FQNEAQ (reference sequence). V lost 5 bases, J lost 11 bases, and 18 bases lay in between. The length of the CDR3 is 13 residues.

The J gene is TRBJ2-7, the V gene TRBV12-3 or TRBV12-4; TRBD2 might be the D (6 bases). The CDR3 length is 15 residues. Trimming left V 0 bases short and J 3 bases short, with 12 bases between. The DNA for the CDR3 is TGTGCCAGCAGTTTAGCGACCGGGGGACTCTACGAGCAGTACTTC. This codes for CASSLATGGLYEQYF.

In its sample, this clonotype was seen a few times. This chain links TRBV29-1 with TRBJ2-1; maybe TRBD1 (6 bases). Germline V gene lookup returns CDR1 SQVTM and CDR2 ANQGSEA. Trimming removed 7 bases from V and 0 bases from J, with 13 bases in between. The CDR3 is 14 amino acids. CDR3 protein: CSGGTRSSYNEQFF. The CDR3 nucleotides are TGCAGCGGGGGGACAAGGAGCTCCTACAATGAGCAGTTCTTC.

The chain combines TRBV2 with TRBJ1-5; 10 nucleotides agree with TRBD1. The J segment lost 4 bases and the V segment lost 8 bases, leaving 8 bases of the junction unmatched. The germline CDR1 and CDR2 sequences are SNHLY and FYNNEI. The CDR3 length is 15 residues. CDR3 in amino acids: CASLLGQGVNQPQHF. The DNA for the CDR3 is TGTGCCAGCCTTCTAGGACAGGGGGTAAATCAGCCCCAGCATTTT.

This chain connects TRBV6-1 to TRBJ2-7; the match to TRBD1 covers 7 bases. After removal of 2 bases from V and 1 base from J, the junction contained 14 bases not matched to a gene. Looked up from germline, CDR1 is MNHNS and CDR2 is SASEGT. This CDR3 spans 18 amino acids. CDR3 sequence reads: CASSEMPTDRVRSYEQYF. Written as DNA, the CDR3 is TGTGCCAGCAGTGAAATGCCCACAGACAGGGTCAGATCCTACGAGCAGTACTTC.

This clonotype has only a few counts. The genes are TRBV20-1 and TRBJ2-7; 7 positions match TRBD2. V shed 0 bases and J 4 bases; nucleotides not matched to a gene: 12. Germline values: CDR1 DFQATT, CDR2 SNEGSKA (reference sequence). The length of the CDR3 is 16 residues. The CDR3 here is CSARDFREVPGYEQYF. In DNA, the CDR3 is TGCAGTGCTAGAGATTTTCGGGAGGTCCCAGGGTACGAGCAGTACTTC.

The chain recombines TRBV30 with TRBJ2-2; D not certain. Trimming removed 0 bases from V and 3 bases from J, with 5 bases in between. CDR1 and CDR2 from the germline V gene are GTSNPN and SVGIG (reference sequence). The CDR3 length is 13 residues. Written as DNA, the CDR3 is TGTGCCTGGAGTGTAGAGGACACCGGGGAGCTGTTTTTT. It specifies CAWSVEDTGELFF.

In this sample, this clonotype turned up a few times. The chain carries TRBV29-1 and TRBJ2-1; D gene ambiguous. In germline, CDR1 is SQVTM, CDR2 ANQGSEA. V lost 1 base to trimming and J lost 9 bases, with 10 bases between them. The CDR3 is 12 amino acids. The CDR3 reads CSVEGPPSEQFF. In nucleotides, the CDR3 is TGCAGCGTTGAAGGCCCCCCAAGTGAGCAGTTCTTC.

This clonotype was counted only a few times. The rearrangement joins TRBV11-3 to TRBJ2-4; TRBD1 aligns across 10 bases. The CDR3 is made up of 17 amino acids. Germline CDR1 and CDR2: SGHNT and YENEEA. The V gene end was trimmed by 5 bases and the J gene end by 0 bases; junction bases not matched to a gene: 7. CDR3 loop: CASSSPDRGLAKNIQYF. In DNA, the CDR3 is TGTGCCAGCAGCAGCCCAGACAGGGGGCTAGCCAAAAACATTCAGTACTTC.

This clonotype has a handful of counts. The chain carries TRBV25-1 and TRBJ2-1; no definite D call. Germline V gene lookup returns CDR1 MGHDK and CDR2 SYGVNS. V lost 7 bases and J 15 bases, leaving 28 bases between the germline ends. The CDR3 loop spans 15 amino acids. The CDR3 is CASKSADVILPLLFF. Here the CDR3 DNA reads TGTGCCAGCAAGAGCGCAGACGTGATCCTACCCTTATTGTTCTTC. Combining the CDR3 with reference TRBV25-1 and TRBJ2-1 gives the whole variable domain EADIYQTPRYLVIGTGKKITLECSQTMGHDKMYWYQQDPGMELHLIHYSYGVNSTEKGDLSSESTVSRIRTEHFPLTLESARPSHTSQYLCASKSADVILPLLFFGPGTRLTVL.

V gene TRBV20-1 combines with J gene TRBJ2-2; tentatively, D is TRBD1 (5 bases). Trimming removed 6 bases from V and 6 bases from J, with 11 bases in between. The CDR3 extends over 12 amino acids. Germline CDR1 reads DFQATT; CDR2 reads SNEGSKA (reference sequence). The CDR3 loop is CSARPTAGELFF. The CDR3 DNA is TGCAGTGCCCGTCCGACAGCCGGGGAGCTGTTTTTT.

This clonotype has more than one count but fewer than ten. The chain carries TRBV5-1 and TRBJ2-7; D is uncertain. The length of the CDR3 is 14 residues. CDR1 and CDR2 (germline): SGHRS, YFSETQ. Deletions cut 4 bases from V and 4 bases from J, with 15 bases between. The CDR3 nucleotides are TGCGCCAGCAGCCCGCGGATGTCTCGTTACGAGCAGTACTTC. Protein: CASSPRMSRYEQYF.

The rearrangement joins TRBV25-1 to TRBJ2-7; 8 nucleotides agree with TRBD2. Germline V lookup: CDR1 MGHDK, CDR2 SYGVNS. With 1 base clipped from V and 0 bases from J, the junction kept 2 bases outside the gene matches. CDR3 length: 15 residues. The CDR3 reads CASSELTSVSYEQYF. The CDR3 nucleotides are TGTGCCAGCAGTGAATTGACTAGCGTCTCCTACGAGCAGTACTTC.

In its sample, this clonotype was seen many times. This rearrangement joins TRBV6-1 to TRBJ1-1; perhaps TRBD1 as D (6 bases). The CDR3 runs to 14 residues. CDR1 and CDR2 from the germline V gene are MNHNS and SASEGT. V shed 2 bases and J shed 4 bases, with 11 bases lying between them. This chain's CDR3 is CASSERGVSTEAFF. The CDR3 nucleotides read TGTGCCAGCAGTGAAAGGGGGGTGAGCACTGAAGCTTTCTTT.

The V and J genes are TRBV13 and TRBJ2-7, with TRBD2 identical over 10 bases. V shed 5 bases and J 3 bases; nucleotides not matched to a gene: 10. Germline CDR1 PRHDT, CDR2 FYEKMQ (reference sequence). This CDR3 is 16 amino acids long. CDR3 bases: TGTGCCAGCAGCCCTCTAGCGGGAGCGAGCTTCTACGAGCAGTACTTC. It translates to CASSPLAGASFYEQYF. The whole variable domain, remainder taken from reference TRBV13 and TRBJ2-7, is AAGVIQSPRHLIKEKRETATLKCYPIPRHDTVYWYQQGPGQDPQFLISFYEKMQSDKGSIPDRFSAQQFSDYHSELNMSSLELGDSALYFCASSPLAGASFYEQYFGPGTRLTVT.

The chain uses TRBV5-1 and TRBJ2-3; TRBD2 aligns across 8 bases. V lost 1 base to trimming and J lost 3 bases; unmatched junction nucleotides: 4. The CDR3 has 15 residues. Per germline, CDR1 SGHRS and CDR2 YFSETQ. CDR3 sequence reads: CASSLWASGTDTQYF. The CDR3 coding sequence is TGCGCCAGCAGCTTGTGGGCTAGCGGGACAGATACGCAGTATTTT. Full variable domain (remainder filled in from reference TRBV5-1 and TRBJ2-3): KAGVTQTPRYLIKTRGQQVTLSCSPISGHRSVSWYQQTPGQGLQFLFEYFSETQRNKGNFPGRFSGRQFSNSRSEMNVSTLELGDSALYLCASSLWASGTDTQYFGPGTRLTVL.

V gene TRBV5-1 combines with J gene TRBJ2-5; the match to TRBD1 covers 8 bases. Germline CDR1 is SGHRS and CDR2 is YFSETQ. With 6 bases clipped from V and 4 bases from J, the junction kept 5 bases outside the gene matches. The CDR3 loop spans 13 amino acids. This CDR3 is CASTSTGGETQYF. The DNA for the CDR3 is TGCGCCAGCACCTCCACAGGGGGAGAGACCCAGTACTTC.